This T cell receptor (beta chain) was sequenced during a study of CD8 T cells in ankylosing spondylitis. From the 5' RACE reads, TCRdb called clonotypes with MiXCR, one entry per CDR3 protein. The table records hundreds of thousands of distinct CDR3 sequences, roughly 24% of them present only once. This CDR3 region has 16 residues. Germline CDR1 SGHRS, CDR2 YFSETQ. V was shortened by 1 base and J by 6 bases, with 16 bases between the two germline ends. The sample consisted of blood, either unsorted or a sorted T cell fraction (not recorded which). This sequence was found in a male donor with ankylosing spondylitis or in good health (not recorded which). The chain employs TRBV5-1 and TRBJ2-2, with D perhaps TRBD2 (6 bases). The CDR3 region is CASSLPGLRDAGELFF. In nucleotides, the CDR3 is TGCGCCAGCAGCTTGCCAGGACTACGCGATGCCGGGGAGCTGTTTTTT.